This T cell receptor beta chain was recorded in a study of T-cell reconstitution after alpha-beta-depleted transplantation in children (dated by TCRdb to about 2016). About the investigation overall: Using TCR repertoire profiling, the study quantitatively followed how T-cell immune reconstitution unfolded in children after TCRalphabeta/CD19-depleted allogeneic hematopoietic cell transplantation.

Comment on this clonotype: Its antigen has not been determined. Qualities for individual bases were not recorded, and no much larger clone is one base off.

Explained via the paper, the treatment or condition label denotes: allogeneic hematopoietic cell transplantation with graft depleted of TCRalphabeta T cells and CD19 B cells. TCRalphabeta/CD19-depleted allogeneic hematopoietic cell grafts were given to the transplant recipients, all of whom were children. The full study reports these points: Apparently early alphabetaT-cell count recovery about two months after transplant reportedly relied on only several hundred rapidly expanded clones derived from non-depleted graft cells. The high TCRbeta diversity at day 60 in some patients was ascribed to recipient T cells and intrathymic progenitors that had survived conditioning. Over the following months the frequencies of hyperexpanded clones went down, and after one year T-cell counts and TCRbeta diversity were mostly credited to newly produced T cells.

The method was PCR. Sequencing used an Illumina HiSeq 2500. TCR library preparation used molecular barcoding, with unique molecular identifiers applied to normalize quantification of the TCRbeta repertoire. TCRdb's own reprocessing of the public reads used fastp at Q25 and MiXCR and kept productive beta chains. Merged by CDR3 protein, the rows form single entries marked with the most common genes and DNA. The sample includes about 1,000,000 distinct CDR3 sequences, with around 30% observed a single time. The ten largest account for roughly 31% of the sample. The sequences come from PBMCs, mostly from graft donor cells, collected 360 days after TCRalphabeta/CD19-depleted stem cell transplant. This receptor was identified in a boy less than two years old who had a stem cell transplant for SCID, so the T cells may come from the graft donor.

The bases read TGCGCCAGCAGCAGCGAAGGACAGGGACTTGTTCTGGACGAGCAGTACTTC. This sequence encodes CASSSEGQGLVLDEQYF. The V and J segments used are TRBV5-1 and TRBJ2-7, with 8 central nucleotides matching TRBD1. Here V drops 4 bases and J drops 5 bases, and the junction holds 17 bases not matched to any gene. From its cysteine to its phenylalanine, the CDR3 spans 17 amino acids. Of the read, only the CDR3 DNA is kept; its 51 bases are in frame from base 1. Reading the germline V gene gives CDR1 SGHRS and CDR2 YFSETQ.